This entry lists 12 T cell receptor beta chains sequenced from one sample in a study of Graves' ophthalmopathy and Graves' hyperthyroidism. Investigators amplified TCR beta CDR3 regions from RNA transcripts. The first-round RT-PCR employed HTBI primers together with the Qiagen OneStep RT-PCR kit. A multiplex PCR was then performed as the second round. TCRdb re-analysed the multiplex PCR reads in MiXCR, keeping a single row per CDR3 protein. The top ten clones hold under 3.5% of a sample with hundreds of thousands of distinct CDR3 sequences, 35% to 50% of them seen once. The sample taken for sequencing was peripheral blood. All receptors derive from an adult man with Graves' ophthalmopathy.

The rearrangement links TRBV20-1 to TRBJ1-1; TRBD1 agrees at 7 bases. Germline V gene lookup returns CDR1 DFQATT and CDR2 SNEGSKA (reference sequence). The V gene end was trimmed by 4 bases and the J gene end by 8 bases; junction bases not matched to a gene: 7. The CDR3 is 12 residues long. CDR3 region: CSANRGGAEAFF. The CDR3 DNA sequence: TGCAGTGCTAACAGAGGGGGCGCGGAAGCTTTCTTT.

The J gene is TRBJ1-4, the V gene TRBV25-1, with TRBD1 as a possible D gene (6 bases). The germline V gene has CDR1 MGHDK and CDR2 SYGVNS. The CDR3 consists of 16 residues. Trimming removed 2 bases from V and 6 bases from J, with 16 bases in between. This chain's CDR3 is CASSEGQGTVHEKLFF. In nucleotides, the CDR3 is TGTGCCAGCAGTGAAGGGCAGGGGACGGTTCATGAAAAACTGTTTTTT.

The chain couples TRBV2 to TRBJ1-5; 9 bases line up with TRBD1. Trimming cost V 6 bases and J 6 bases; bases outside gene matches: 9. Germline CDR1 and CDR2: SNHLY and FYNNEI. CDR3 length equals 15 residues. The DNA for the CDR3 is TGTGCCAGCAGCGCTCCGGGACAGGGTTCTCAGCCCCAGCATTTT. Translated, it gives CASSAPGQGSQPQHF.

As for this clonotype: A much more abundant neighbour one base away suggests this may be a read error. The rearrangement uses TRBV7-8 and TRBJ1-2; 8 bases line up with TRBD1. Per germline, CDR1 SGHVS and CDR2 FQNEAQ. The CDR3 contains 13 residues. V shed 4 bases, J shed 7 bases, and the junction held 5 bases outside the gene matches. CDR3 sequence: CASSSGTGTGYTF. The DNA of the CDR3 is TGTGCCAGCAGCTCGGGGACAGGCACTGGCTACACCTTC.

The rearrangement joins TRBV12-3 or TRBV12-4 to TRBJ2-3, with D possibly being TRBD1 or TRBD2 (5 bases each). Trimming stripped 7 bases from V and 2 bases from J, with 13 bases between. The CDR3 runs to 14 residues. CDR3 region: CASTKGRITDTQYF. The CDR3 nucleotides read TGTGCCAGCACCAAGGGACGGATCACAGATACGCAGTATTTT.

This clonotype was counted ten times or more. This chain uses TRBV20-1 with TRBJ1-5; D is possibly TRBD1 (6 bases). Between the trimmed V and J ends, which lost 2 bases and 0 bases, there was a span of 14 bases. Germline values: CDR1 DFQATT, CDR2 SNEGSKA (reference sequence). This CDR3 has 16 residues. CDR3: CSARWVEGGSNQPQHF. The CDR3 coding sequence is TGCAGTGCTAGATGGGTGGAGGGGGGTAGCAATCAGCCCCAGCATTTT.

This clonotype was counted between two and nine times. The chain carries TRBV12-3 or TRBV12-4 and TRBJ2-7, with TRBD1 matching over 8 bases. The CDR3 contains 16 residues. The trim removed 1 base at V and 3 bases at J, leaving 8 bases unmatched. The CDR3 DNA is TGTGCCAGCAGTTTAGGGGACAGGAGCAACCACTACGAGCAGTACTTC. It translates to CASSLGDRSNHYEQYF.

The V and J genes are TRBV24-1 and TRBJ2-5, with 9 bases that match TRBD1. Unmatched junction bases numbered 5, after V lost 0 bases and J lost 4 bases. This CDR3 is 16 amino acids long. Germline V CDR1 and CDR2: KGHDR, SFDVKD. The CDR3: CATSDLGTGFRETQYF. The CDR3 coding sequence is TGTGCCACCAGTGATTTGGGGACAGGGTTTCGAGAGACCCAGTACTTC.

In this sample, this clonotype turned up once. The chain joins TRBV15 to TRBJ2-5, with unresolved D. Trimming took off 5 bases at V and 5 bases at J, with 21 bases between the two ends. Germline assignment: CDR1 LNHNV and CDR2 YYDKDF (reference sequence). The CDR3 length is 16 residues. The CDR3 region has the DNA TGTGCCACCAGCGTCCGCGTGGCCACCACCGGGGAGACCCAGTACTTC. The encoded protein is CATSVRVATTGETQYF.

In its sample, this clonotype was seen a few times. The V gene is TRBV4-3, the J gene TRBJ1-2; 7 bases align to TRBD1. CDR1 and CDR2 from the germline V gene are LGHNA and YSLEER. V shed 0 bases, J shed 4 bases, and the junction held 11 bases outside the gene matches. The CDR3 sequence is 17 residues long. The CDR3: CASSQDRGEGASYGYTF. For the CDR3, the DNA is TGCGCCAGCAGCCAAGATCGGGGAGAGGGGGCAAGCTATGGCTACACCTTC.

Comments on this clonotype: This could be a read error, since a much larger clone is one nucleotide away. This chain links TRBV25-1 with TRBJ2-7, with 11 bases matching TRBD2. The CDR3 is made up of 14 amino acids. The germline V gene encodes CDR1 MGHDK and CDR2 SYGVNS. V lost 4 bases, J lost 7 bases, and 6 bases stayed unmatched. The CDR3 bases are TGTGCCAGCAGTGGACTAGCGGGGACGGATGAGCAGTACTTC. It yields the protein CASSGLAGTDEQYF.

The rearrangement joins TRBV12-3 or TRBV12-4 to TRBJ1-6; 7 bases fit TRBD1. This CDR3 spans 17 amino acids. Unmatched junction bases numbered 4, after V lost 2 bases and J lost 0 bases. The CDR3 bases are TGTGCCAGCAGTTTAAGGGGACAGAGCTCCTATAATTCACCCCTCCACTTT. It yields the protein CASSLRGQSSYNSPLHF.